The clone carrying this T cell receptor beta chain showed up just once. Its antigen is still unknown. This sample was taken from a study of OX40 agonist ivuxolimab in advanced cancers. Study summary: Ivuxolimab was administered intravenously to patients at 0.01 to 10 mg/kg every 2 weeks.

V was cut by 0 bases and J by 2 bases, with 10 bases left in between. This CDR3 is 16 amino acids long. Germline assignment: CDR1 MGHRA and CDR2 YSYEKL. Study-level results: The study did not work out the antigen specificity of the expanded peripheral T cells. Fewer expanded clones were found on average in CD4+ than in CD8+ T cells.

The data were produced by immunoSEQ multiplex PCR, yet TCRdb's version contains in-frame clones alone and is incomplete. The table lists roughly 90,000 clones, around 85% of them singletons. Sample: CD4+ or CD8+ T cells sorted from blood, taken in a trial of the OX40 agonist ivuxolimab. This chain uses TRBV4-1 with TRBJ1-4; D not certain. This receptor was taken from an adult with an advanced solid tumor such as melanoma, head and neck, liver or kidney cancer. Written as DNA, the CDR3 is TGCGCCAGCAGCCAAGATCGAACAAATACTAATGAAAAACTGTTTTTT. Translation: CASSQDRTNTNEKLFF.